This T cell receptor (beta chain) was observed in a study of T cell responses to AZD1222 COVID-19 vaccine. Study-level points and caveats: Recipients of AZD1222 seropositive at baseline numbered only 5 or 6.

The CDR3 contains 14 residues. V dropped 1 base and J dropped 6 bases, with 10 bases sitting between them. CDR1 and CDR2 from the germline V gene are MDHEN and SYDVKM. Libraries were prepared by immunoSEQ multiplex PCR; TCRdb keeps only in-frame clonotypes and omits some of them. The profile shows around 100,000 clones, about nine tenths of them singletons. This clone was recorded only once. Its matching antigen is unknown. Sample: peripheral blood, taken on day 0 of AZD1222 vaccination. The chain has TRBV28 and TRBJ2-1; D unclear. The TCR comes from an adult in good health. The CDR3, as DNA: TGTGCCAGCAGTTTATTTGGGTCGGCCAATGAGCAGTTCTTC. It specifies CASSLFGSANEQFF.